The rows below give T cell receptor beta chains drawn from one sample of a study of blood T cell repertoires in COVID-19. The repertoire was sequenced with immunoSEQ multiplex PCR; TCRdb's copy has only in-frame clones and lacks some. The sample gives 50,000 to 70,000 clones, around 90% of which show up once; approximately 14% is in the top ten. Sequencing was carried out using peripheral blood. The receptors stem from a human donor with active COVID-19. The donor label of this sample is uncertain. The CDR3 runs from the conserved cysteine through the conserved F or W. The D gene is left open where the match is weak. Part of the rows lack a size; the others show once, few, many or a class for expanded clones.

d_call,v_call,clone_size,j_call,cdr3_nt,cdr3_aa
NA,TRBV6-6,NA,TRBJ1-1,TGTGCCAGCAGTTACAAAGGGGCGCCGCAGAACACTGAAGCTTTCTTT,CASSYKGAPQNTEAFF
TRBD1,TRBV5-1,NA,TRBJ1-2,TGCGCCAGCAGCCAAGAGGCCGACAGGGGGCATAGCTACACCTTC,CASSQEADRGHSYTF
NA,TRBV30,NA,TRBJ2-7,TGTGCCTGGGGGATAGCGGACGAGCAGTACTTC,CAWGIADEQYF
TRBD1,TRBV18,NA,TRBJ1-2,TGTGCCAGCTCACCCCGGGACAGGGTCGCCAATGGCTACACCTTC,CASSPRDRVANGYTF
TRBD1,TRBV18,NA,TRBJ2-2,TGTGCCAGCTCACAAGGGACAGGGGGCGTCACCGGGGAGCTGTTTTTT,CASSQGTGGVTGELFF
TRBD1,TRBV11-3,NA,TRBJ2-3,TGTGCCAGCAGCTTCCCGGACAGGGGGCCCACAGATACGCAGTATTTT,CASSFPDRGPTDTQYF
TRBD1,TRBV2,NA,TRBJ2-1,TGTGCCAGCAACAGGGGTGGTGGTGAGCAGTTCTTC,CASNRGGGEQFF
NA,TRBV11-3,once,TRBJ2-5,TGTGCCAGCAGCTTGGGCGTTGACAGCCAAGAGACCCAGTACTTC,CASSLGVDSQETQYF
NA,TRBV18,NA,TRBJ1-3,TGTGCCAGCTCACCAACGGGTCCCCCTGGAAACACCATATATTTT,CASSPTGPPGNTIYF
TRBD1,TRBV7-9,NA,TRBJ2-5,TGTGCCAGCAGCCTGCTGGGACAGGGGCACCTCGAGACCCAGTACTTC,CASSLLGQGHLETQYF
NA,TRBV4-2,NA,TRBJ2-3,TGTGCCAGCAGCCAAGAGCGGCGGGGAACGGATACGCAGTATTTT,CASSQERRGTDTQYF
TRBD1,TRBV25-1,NA,TRBJ2-6,TGTGCCAGCAGACAGACAGGGACCAGCTCTGGGGCCAACGTCCTGACTTTC,CASRQTGTSSGANVLTF
TRBD2,TRBV6-2/TRBV6-3,NA,TRBJ2-2,TGTGCCAGCAGTTCACCCGGGACTAGCGCCGGGGAGCTGTTTTTT,CASSSPGTSAGELFF
TRBD1,TRBV6-5,NA,TRBJ1-5,TGTGCCAGCCGAGCGACAGGGCCTCATCAGCCCCAGCATTTT,CASRATGPHQPQHF
NA,TRBV7-3,NA,TRBJ2-2,TGTGCCAGCAGCAAAGGGGCAGGGGACGCCGGGGAGCTGTTTTTT,CASSKGAGDAGELFF
NA,TRBV13,NA,TRBJ1-1,TGTGCCAGCAGCGACCGGGACTTCCCGGTTGGTGAAGCTTTCTTT,CASSDRDFPVGEAFF
NA,TRBV9,NA,TRBJ1-1,TGTGCCAGCAGCGTGGGCGGGATGAACACTGAAGCTTTCTTT,CASSVGGMNTEAFF
TRBD1,TRBV27,few,TRBJ1-1,TGTGCCAGCAGTCCAGGGACAGGGAACACTGAAGCTTTCTTT,CASSPGTGNTEAFF
NA,TRBV20-1,few,TRBJ2-7,TGCAGTGCTAGTTTTAGCGGCTACGAGCAGTACTTC,CSASFSGYEQYF
TRBD2,TRBV19,NA,TRBJ2-3,TGTGCCAGTAGTCGAGCGGGGCCCACAGATACGCAGTATTTT,CASSRAGPTDTQYF
NA,TRBV19,once,TRBJ1-1,TGTGCCAGTAGTATTGGCAGTGAAGCTTTCTTT,CASSIGSEAFF
NA,TRBV11-2,NA,TRBJ2-5,TGTGCCAGCAGCTTAGGCCGCTATCCCAGGGAGACCCAGTACTTC,CASSLGRYPRETQYF
NA,TRBV2,NA,TRBJ1-5,TGTGCCAGCAGTGACACCCGGCCAGGGGTCAATCAGCCCCAGCATTTT,CASSDTRPGVNQPQHF
TRBD2,TRBV28,NA,TRBJ2-5,TGTGCCAGCAGTTTCGTACCCCCCGAAGCGGGGGGGCCCCAAGAGACCCAGTACTTC,CASSFVPPEAGGPQETQYF
TRBD2,TRBV28,NA,TRBJ2-1,TGTGCCAGCATCGCCGCGGGGGCCTACAATGAGCAGTTCTTC,CASIAAGAYNEQFF
TRBD2,TRBV7-9,NA,TRBJ2-2,TGTGCCAGCAGCTCAGGGCGCTCACTAGCGGGAGGGCCCGGGGAGCTGTTTTTT,CASSSGRSLAGGPGELFF
TRBD2,TRBV14,NA,TRBJ2-7,TGTGCCAGCAGCCAAGGCGGGACTAGGATAGCCTACGAGCAGTACTTC,CASSQGGTRIAYEQYF
TRBD1,TRBV6-6,NA,TRBJ2-2,TGTGCCAGCAGGGACCTTGGACAGGTGAACACCGGGGAGCTGTTTTTT,CASRDLGQVNTGELFF
NA,TRBV19,NA,TRBJ1-1,TGTGCCAGTAGTAGATGGGGACTGACGAACACTGAAGCTTTCTTT,CASSRWGLTNTEAFF
TRBD1,TRBV9,once,TRBJ1-1,TGTGCCAGCAGCGTCTCCGGGACAGGGCCTGAAGCTTTCTTT,CASSVSGTGPEAFF